Described below is a single T cell receptor (beta chain) sequence and its context. What it binds is not known. CDR1 is MNHEY and CDR2 is SVGEGT in the germline V gene. Deletions cut 6 bases from V and 1 base from J, with 13 bases between. This CDR3 has 14 residues. Sequence data for DNA of cultured CD4+ T cells were generated by the Oncomine TCR Beta short-read assay. MiXCR, applied by TCRdb to the PCR reads, yields one record per CDR3 protein. The sample includes roughly 16,000 distinct CDR3 sequences, around two fifths of them seen just once. The entry originates in a study of vaccination and CD4 T cells after COVID-19. As for the study in general: The convalescent population consisted of six males and four females, two of whom were of Hispanic ethnicity.

As to treatment: roughly 10-day PBMC culture with coronavirus spike peptide pools or control peptides (ViraFEST assay). Sequences were derived from CD4+ T cells from blood, cultured in vitro, sampled before SARS-CoV-2 vaccination. This sequence originates from a human donor who had recovered from COVID-19. This chain connects TRBV6-2 or TRBV6-3 to TRBJ2-7; D not certain. As DNA, the CDR3 is TGTGCCAGCAGAAACGAGGCACAGTCCTACGAGCAGTACTTC. Protein product: CASRNEAQSYEQYF.